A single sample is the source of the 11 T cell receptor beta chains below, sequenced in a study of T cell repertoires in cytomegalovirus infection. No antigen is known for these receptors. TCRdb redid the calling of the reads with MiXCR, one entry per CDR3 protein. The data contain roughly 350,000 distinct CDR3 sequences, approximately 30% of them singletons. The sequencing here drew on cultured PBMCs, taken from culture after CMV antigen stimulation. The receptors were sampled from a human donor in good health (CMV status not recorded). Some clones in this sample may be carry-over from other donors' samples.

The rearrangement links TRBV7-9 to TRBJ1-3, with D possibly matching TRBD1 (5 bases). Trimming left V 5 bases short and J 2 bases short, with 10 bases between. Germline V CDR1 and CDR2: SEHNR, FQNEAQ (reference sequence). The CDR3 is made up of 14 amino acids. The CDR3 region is CASSQPGPGNTIYF. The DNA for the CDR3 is TGTGCCAGCAGCCAACCGGGACCTGGAAACACCATATATTTT.

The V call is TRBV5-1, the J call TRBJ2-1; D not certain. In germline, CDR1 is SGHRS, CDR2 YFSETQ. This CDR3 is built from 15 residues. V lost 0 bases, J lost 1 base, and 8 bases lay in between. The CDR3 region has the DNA TGCGCCAGCAGCTTGGTGGCGGAATCCTACAATGAGCAGTTCTTC. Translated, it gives CASSLVAESYNEQFF. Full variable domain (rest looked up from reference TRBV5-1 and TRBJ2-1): KAGVTQTPRYLIKTRGQQVTLSCSPISGHRSVSWYQQTPGQGLQFLFEYFSETQRNKGNFPGRFSGRQFSNSRSEMNVSTLELGDSALYLCASSLVAESYNEQFFGPGTRLTVL.

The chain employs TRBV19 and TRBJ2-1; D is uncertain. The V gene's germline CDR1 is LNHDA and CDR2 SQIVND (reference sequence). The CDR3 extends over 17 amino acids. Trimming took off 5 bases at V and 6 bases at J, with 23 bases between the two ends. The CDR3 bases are TGTGCCAGTAGTCGAGTCCACCTACCTCCTACCCCCAATGAGCAGTTCTTC. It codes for CASSRVHLPPTPNEQFF.

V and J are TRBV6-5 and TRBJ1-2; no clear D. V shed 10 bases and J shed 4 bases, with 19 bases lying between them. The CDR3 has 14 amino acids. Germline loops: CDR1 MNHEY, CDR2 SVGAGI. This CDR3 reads CAIRGGPPGYGYTF. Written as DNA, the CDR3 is TGTGCCATCCGCGGAGGACCCCCCGGCTATGGCTACACCTTC.

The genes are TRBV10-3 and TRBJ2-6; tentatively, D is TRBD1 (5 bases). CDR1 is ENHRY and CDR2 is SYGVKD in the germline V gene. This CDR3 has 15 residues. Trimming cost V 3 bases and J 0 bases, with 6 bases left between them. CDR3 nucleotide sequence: TGTGCCATCAGTGAAGACAGCTCTGGGGCCAACGTCCTGACTTTC. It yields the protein CAISEDSSGANVLTF.

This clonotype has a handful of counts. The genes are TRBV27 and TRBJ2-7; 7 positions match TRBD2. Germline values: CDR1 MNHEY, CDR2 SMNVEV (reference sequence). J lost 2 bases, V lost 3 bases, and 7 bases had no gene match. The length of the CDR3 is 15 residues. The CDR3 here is CASSFKLAGTYEQYF. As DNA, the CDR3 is TGTGCCAGCAGTTTTAAGTTAGCGGGTACCTACGAGCAGTACTTC.

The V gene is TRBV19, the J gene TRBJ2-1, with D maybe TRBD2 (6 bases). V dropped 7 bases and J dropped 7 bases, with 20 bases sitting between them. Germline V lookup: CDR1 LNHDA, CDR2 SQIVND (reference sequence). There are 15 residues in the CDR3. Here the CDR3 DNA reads TGTGCCAGTACCCCCGGGAGTACCGGGAGAAATGAGCAGTTCTTC. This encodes CASTPGSTGRNEQFF.

CDR3 nucleotide sequence: TGTGCCAGCTCACCAACCAGATTGGACAGGGGAGAGACCCAGTACTTC. Translating gives CASSPTRLDRGETQYF. The chain combines TRBV18 with TRBJ2-5, with TRBD1 matching 9 bases. The CDR3 loop spans 16 amino acids. The germline V gene encodes CDR1 KGHSH and CDR2 LQKENI. The V gene end was trimmed by 2 bases and the J gene end by 4 bases; junction bases not matched to a gene: 8.

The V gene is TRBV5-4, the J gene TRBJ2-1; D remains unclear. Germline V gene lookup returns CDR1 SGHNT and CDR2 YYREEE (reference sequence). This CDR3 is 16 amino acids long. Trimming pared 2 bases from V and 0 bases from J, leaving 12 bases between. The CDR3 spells CASSFGRISSYNEQFF. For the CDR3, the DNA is TGTGCCAGCAGCTTCGGCAGAATCAGCTCCTACAATGAGCAGTTCTTC.

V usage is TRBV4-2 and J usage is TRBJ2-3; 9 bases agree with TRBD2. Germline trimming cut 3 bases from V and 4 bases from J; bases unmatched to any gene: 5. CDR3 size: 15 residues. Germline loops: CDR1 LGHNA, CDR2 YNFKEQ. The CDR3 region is CASSQGSGSADTQYF. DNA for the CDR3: TGTGCCAGCAGCCAGGGTAGCGGGAGCGCAGATACGCAGTATTTT.

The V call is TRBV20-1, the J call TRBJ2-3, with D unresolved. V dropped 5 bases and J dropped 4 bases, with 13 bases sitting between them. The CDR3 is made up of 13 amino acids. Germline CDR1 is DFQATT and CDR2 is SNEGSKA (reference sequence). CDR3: CSARTSVPDTQYF. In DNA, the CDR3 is TGCAGTGCTCGGACGTCGGTTCCAGATACGCAGTATTTT.